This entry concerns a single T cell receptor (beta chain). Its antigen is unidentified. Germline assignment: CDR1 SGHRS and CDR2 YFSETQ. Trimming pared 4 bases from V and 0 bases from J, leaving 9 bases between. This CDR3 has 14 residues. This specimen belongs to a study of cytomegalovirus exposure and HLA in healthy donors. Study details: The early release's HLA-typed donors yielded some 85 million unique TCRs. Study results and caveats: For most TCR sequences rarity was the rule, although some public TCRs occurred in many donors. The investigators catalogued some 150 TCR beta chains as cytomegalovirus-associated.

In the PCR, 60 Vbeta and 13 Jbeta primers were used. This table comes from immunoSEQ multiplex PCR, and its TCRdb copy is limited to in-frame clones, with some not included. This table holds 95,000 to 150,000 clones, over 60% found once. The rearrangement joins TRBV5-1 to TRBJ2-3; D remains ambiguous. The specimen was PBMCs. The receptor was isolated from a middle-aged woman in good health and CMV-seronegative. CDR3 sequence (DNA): TGCGCCAGCAGCCTCTCACTGAGCACAGATACGCAGTATTTT. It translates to CASSLSLSTDTQYF. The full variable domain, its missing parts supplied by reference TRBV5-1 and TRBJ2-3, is KAGVTQTPRYLIKTRGQQVTLSCSPISGHRSVSWYQQTPGQGLQFLFEYFSETQRNKGNFPGRFSGRQFSNSRSEMNVSTLELGDSALYLCASSLSLSTDTQYFGPGTRLTVL.